The following is a TCR beta chain sequence with its context. Its target is unknown. The data belong to a study of T-cell memory formation after mild COVID-19. Overall study results and limits: Contracting clones localized mainly to CM and EM when CD4+ and mainly to EMRA when CD8+.

Germline lookup yields CDR1 SGDLS and CDR2 YYNGEE. The CDR3 sequence is 13 residues long. V lost 0 bases and J 5 bases, leaving 8 bases between the germline ends. TCRdb passed the 5' RACE reads through MiXCR, listing each CDR3 protein once. The table includes 550,000 to 700,000 distinct CDR3 sequences, around 16% detected once. J is TRBJ1-1 and V is TRBV9; D might be TRBD1 (6 bases). This clonotype was sampled from an adult woman who had mild COVID-19 (a few samples of this study predate the infection). Cell type and time point are not known. The sample taken for sequencing was PBMCs or a T cell subset sorted from them (not recorded which). The CDR3 region is CASSVAGATEAFF. CDR3 sequence (DNA): TGTGCCAGCAGCGTAGCGGGGGCGACTGAAGCTTTCTTT.